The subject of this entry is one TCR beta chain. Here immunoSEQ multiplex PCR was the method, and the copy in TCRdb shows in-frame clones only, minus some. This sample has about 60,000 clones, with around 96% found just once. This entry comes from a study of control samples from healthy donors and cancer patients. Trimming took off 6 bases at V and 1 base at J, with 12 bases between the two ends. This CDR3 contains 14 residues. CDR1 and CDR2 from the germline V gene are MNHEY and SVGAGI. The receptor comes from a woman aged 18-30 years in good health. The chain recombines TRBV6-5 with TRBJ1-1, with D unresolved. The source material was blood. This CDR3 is CASSLTPKNTEAFF. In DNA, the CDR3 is TGTGCCAGCAGCCTAACCCCTAAGAACACTGAAGCTTTCTTT.